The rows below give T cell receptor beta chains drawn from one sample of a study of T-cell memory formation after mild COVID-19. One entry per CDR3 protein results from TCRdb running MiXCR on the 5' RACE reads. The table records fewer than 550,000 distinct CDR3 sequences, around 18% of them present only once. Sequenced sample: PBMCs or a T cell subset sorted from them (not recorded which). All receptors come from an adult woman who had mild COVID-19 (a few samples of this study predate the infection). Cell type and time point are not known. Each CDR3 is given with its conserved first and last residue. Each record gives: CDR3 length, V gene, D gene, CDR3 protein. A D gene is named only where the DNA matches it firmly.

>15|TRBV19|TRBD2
CASSMDREGYNEQFF
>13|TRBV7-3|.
CASSPWKDQPQHF
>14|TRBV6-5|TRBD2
CASTTGGLAREQFF
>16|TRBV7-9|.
CASSPSRTPVYNEQFF
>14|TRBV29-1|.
CSASGSHSPNIQYF
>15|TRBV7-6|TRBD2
CASSVSGDFSYEQYF
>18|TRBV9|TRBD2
CASSVATTSGGAFYEQYF
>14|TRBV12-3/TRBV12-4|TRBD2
CASSYSGGTDTQYF
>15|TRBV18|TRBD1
CASSLRQGRTYEQYF
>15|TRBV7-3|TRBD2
CASSLMTSLTDTQYF
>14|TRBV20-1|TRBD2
CSAPLSGGENIQYF
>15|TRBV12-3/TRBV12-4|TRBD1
CASSRTQGAEYGYTF
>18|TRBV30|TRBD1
CAWSVRFWTGETHTEAFF
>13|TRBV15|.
CATSSAWRSEAFF
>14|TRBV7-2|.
CASSLGESAYEQYF
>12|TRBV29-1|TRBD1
CSVGDRLYGYTF
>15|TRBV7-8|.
CASSQSRGYEETQYF
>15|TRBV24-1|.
CATSDPRQAPDTQYF
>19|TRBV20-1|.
CSARDLRGTTFGSNQPQHF
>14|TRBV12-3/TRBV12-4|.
CASRSREWNTEAFF
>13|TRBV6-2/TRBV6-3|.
CASMGTAKNIQYF
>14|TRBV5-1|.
CASSFLAIGDTQYF
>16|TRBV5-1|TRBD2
CASSLGGRASYNEQFF
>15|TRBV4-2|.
CASSQTSDNNQPQHF
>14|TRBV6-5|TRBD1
CASSYVGQGLEAFF
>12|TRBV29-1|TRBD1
CSAGTGGFVQFF